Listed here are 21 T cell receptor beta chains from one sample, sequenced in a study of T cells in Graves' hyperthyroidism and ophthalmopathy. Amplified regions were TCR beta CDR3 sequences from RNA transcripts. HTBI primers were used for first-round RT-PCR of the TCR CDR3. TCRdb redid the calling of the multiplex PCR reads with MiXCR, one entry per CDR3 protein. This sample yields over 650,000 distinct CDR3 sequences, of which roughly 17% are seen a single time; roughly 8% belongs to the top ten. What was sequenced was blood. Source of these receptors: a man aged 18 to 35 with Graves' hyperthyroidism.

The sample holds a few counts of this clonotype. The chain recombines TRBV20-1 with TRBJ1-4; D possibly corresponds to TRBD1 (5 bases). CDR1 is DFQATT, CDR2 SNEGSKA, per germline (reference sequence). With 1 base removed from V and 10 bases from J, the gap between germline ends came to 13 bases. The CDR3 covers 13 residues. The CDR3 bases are TGCAGTGCTAGAGGGGTTACAGGAGGAAAACTGTTTTTT. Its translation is CSARGVTGGKLFF.

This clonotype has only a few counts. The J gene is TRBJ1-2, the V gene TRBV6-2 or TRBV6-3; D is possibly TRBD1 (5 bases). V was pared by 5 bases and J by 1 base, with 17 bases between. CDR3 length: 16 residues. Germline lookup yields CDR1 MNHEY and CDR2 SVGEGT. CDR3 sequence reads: CASSRDPDYLNYGYTF. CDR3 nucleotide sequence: TGTGCCAGCAGTCGGGACCCCGACTACCTTAACTATGGCTACACCTTC.

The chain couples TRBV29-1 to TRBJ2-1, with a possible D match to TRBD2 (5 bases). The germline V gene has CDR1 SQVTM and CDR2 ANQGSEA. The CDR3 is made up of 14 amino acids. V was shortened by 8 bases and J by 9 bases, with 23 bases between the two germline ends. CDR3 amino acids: CSSVMSGTVGEQFF. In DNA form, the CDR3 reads TGCAGCTCCGTTATGAGCGGTACAGTGGGTGAGCAGTTCTTC.

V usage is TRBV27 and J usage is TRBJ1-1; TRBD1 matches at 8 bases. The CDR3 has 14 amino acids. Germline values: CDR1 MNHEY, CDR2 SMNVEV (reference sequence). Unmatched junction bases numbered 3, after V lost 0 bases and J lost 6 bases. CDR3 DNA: TGTGCCAGCAGTTTATCGCAGGGGGCCCCTGAAGCTTTCTTT. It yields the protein CASSLSQGAPEAFF.

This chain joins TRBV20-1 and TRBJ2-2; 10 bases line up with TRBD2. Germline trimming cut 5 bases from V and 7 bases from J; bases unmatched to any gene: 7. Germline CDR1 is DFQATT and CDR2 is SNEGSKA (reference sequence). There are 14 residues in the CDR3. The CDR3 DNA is TGCAGTGCTGAACTAGCGGGGCTGGGCGGGGAGCTGTTTTTT. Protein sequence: CSAELAGLGGELFF.

The chain's CDR3 is CSAPRLAGGWQETQYF. The CDR3 nucleotides are TGCAGTGCTCCAAGACTAGCGGGAGGGTGGCAAGAGACCCAGTACTTC. The rearrangement links TRBV20-1 to TRBJ2-5; 14 bases agree with TRBD2. The CDR3 sequence is 16 residues long. Looked up from germline, CDR1 is DFQATT and CDR2 is SNEGSKA (reference sequence). V was pared by 5 bases and J by 2 bases, with 7 bases of the junction left unmatched.

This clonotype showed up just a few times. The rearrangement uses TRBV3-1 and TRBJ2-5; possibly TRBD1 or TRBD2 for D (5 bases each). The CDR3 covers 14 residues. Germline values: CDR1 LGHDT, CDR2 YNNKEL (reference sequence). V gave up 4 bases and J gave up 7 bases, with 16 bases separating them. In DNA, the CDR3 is TGTGCCAGCAGCCTCGATTTTGGGGGTGGGACCCAGTACTTC. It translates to CASSLDFGGGTQYF.

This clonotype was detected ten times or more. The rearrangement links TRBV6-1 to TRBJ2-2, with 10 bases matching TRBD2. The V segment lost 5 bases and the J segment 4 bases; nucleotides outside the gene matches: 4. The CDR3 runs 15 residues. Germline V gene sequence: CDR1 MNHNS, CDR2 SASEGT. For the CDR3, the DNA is TGTGCCAGCAGTCCTTCTAGCGGGAGCACCGGGGAGCTGTTTTTT. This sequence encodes CASSPSSGSTGELFF.

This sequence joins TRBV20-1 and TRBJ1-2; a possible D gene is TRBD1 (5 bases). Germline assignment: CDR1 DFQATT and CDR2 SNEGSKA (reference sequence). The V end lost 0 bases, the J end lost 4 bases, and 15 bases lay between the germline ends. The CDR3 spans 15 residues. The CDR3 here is CSARDTQGAFYGYTF. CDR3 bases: TGCAGTGCTAGAGATACCCAGGGCGCCTTCTATGGCTACACCTTC.

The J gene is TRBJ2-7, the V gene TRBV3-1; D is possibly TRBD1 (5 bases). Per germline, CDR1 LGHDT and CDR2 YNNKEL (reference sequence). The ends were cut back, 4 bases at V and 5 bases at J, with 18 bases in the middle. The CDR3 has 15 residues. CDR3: CASSPGSGYGDEQYF. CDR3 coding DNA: TGTGCCAGCAGCCCGGGCTCAGGGTATGGGGACGAGCAGTACTTC.

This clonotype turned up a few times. CDR3 bases: TGTGCCAGCAGCACCATGACCCCCGGGGTTGAAGCTTTCTTT. Protein: CASSTMTPGVEAFF. V gene TRBV7-9 combines with J gene TRBJ1-1; D not certain. The V and J ends lost 5 bases and 7 bases respectively, with 17 bases between them. This CDR3 is built from 14 residues. CDR1 and CDR2 (germline): SEHNR, FQNEAQ (reference sequence).

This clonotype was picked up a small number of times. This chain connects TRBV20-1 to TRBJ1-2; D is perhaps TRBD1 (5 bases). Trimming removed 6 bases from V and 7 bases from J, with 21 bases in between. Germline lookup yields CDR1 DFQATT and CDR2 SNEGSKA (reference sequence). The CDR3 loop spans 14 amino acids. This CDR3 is CSAGSPGSRGGYTF. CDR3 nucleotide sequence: TGCAGTGCGGGCTCCCCCGGGTCTAGGGGTGGCTACACCTTC.

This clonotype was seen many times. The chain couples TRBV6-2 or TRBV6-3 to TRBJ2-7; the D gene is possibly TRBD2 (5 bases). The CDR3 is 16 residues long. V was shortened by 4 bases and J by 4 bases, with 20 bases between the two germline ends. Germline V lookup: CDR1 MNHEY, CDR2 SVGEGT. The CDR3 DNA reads TGTGCCAGCAGTTTCCTCATCCAGCGAGGGTCATACGAGCAGTACTTC. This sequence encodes CASSFLIQRGSYEQYF.

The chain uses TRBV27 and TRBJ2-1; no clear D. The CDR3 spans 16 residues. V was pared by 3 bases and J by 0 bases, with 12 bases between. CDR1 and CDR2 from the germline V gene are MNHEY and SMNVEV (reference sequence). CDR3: CASSFTGRSSYNEQFF. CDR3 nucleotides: TGTGCCAGCAGTTTTACGGGCCGATCCTCCTACAATGAGCAGTTCTTC.

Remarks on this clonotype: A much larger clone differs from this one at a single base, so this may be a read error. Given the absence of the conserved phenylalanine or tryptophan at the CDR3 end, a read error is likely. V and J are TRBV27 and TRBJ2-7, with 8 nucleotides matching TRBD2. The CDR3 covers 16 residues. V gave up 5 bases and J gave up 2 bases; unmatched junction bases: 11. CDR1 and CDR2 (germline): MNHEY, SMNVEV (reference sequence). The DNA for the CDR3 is TGTGCCAGCAGTCCCCTCCCGGGACTAGATGCCTACGAGCAGTACCTC. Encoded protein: CASSPLPGLDAYEQYL.

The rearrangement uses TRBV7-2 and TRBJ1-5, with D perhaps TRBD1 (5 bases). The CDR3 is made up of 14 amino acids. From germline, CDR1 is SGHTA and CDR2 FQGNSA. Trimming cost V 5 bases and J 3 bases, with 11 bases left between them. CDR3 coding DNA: TGTGCCAGCAGCCGTAGGGGCCTCAATCAGCCCCAGCATTTT. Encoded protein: CASSRRGLNQPQHF.

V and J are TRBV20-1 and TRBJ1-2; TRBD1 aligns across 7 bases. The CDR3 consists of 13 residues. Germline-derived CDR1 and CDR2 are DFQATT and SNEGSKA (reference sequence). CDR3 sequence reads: CRAPQGVSYGYTF. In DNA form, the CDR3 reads TGCCGCGCCCCCCAGGGGGTATCCTATGGCTACACCTTC.

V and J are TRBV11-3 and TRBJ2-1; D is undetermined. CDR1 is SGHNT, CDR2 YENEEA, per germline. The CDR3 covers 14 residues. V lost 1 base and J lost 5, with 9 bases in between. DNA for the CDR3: TGTGCCAGCAGCTTAGTGGGTCACGACAATGAGCAGTTCTTC. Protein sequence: CASSLVGHDNEQFF.

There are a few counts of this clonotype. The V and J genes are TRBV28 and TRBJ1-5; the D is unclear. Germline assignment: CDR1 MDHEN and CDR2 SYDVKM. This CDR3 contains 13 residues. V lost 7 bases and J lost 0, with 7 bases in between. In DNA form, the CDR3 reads TGTGCCAGCACCTTTAATAGCAATCAGCCCCAGCATTTT. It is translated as CASTFNSNQPQHF.

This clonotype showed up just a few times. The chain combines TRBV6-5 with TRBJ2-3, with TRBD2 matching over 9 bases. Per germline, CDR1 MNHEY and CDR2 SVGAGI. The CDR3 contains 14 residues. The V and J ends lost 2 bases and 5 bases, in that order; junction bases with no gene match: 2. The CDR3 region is CASSYLTSGDTQYF. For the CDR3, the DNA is TGTGCCAGCAGTTACCTGACTAGCGGAGATACGCAGTATTTT.

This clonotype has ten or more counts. CDR3: CSAKALVAGLSWQETQYF. In nucleotides, the CDR3 is TGCAGTGCTAAAGCGTTGGTGGCGGGATTATCGTGGCAAGAGACCCAGTACTTC. V is TRBV20-1 and J is TRBJ2-5; perhaps TRBD2 as D (6 bases). Trimming pared 4 bases from V and 2 bases from J, leaving 26 bases between. The CDR3 contains 18 residues. Germline values: CDR1 DFQATT, CDR2 SNEGSKA (reference sequence).